This T cell receptor beta chain was captured in a study of read filtering for tumor transcriptome and immune sequencing. Whole-study context: The cohort had 17 men and approximately 14 women aged roughly 47 to 80, mean about 70 years.

The V and J ends lost 1 base and 1 base respectively, with 10 bases between them. Germline lookup yields CDR1 SGDLS and CDR2 YYNGEE. The CDR3 contains 15 residues. This clonotype was picked up a small number of times. The antigen is not known. From 400 to 450 ng of RNA, a library with molecular barcoded alpha/delta and beta/gamma adaptors was made. MiXCR, applied by TCRdb to the reads, yields one record per CDR3 protein. The sample lists fewer than 50,000 distinct CDR3 sequences; approximately 14% were seen once. The study's findings and limits: Approximately 80% of IR-seq clonotypes had one read, totaling around 3.3% of reads; RNA-seq: approximately 75% and 45%.

This clonotype originated in a donor aged 40 or over with multiple myeloma. The sample consisted of a population of CD138-negative cells sorted from bone marrow. This rearrangement joins TRBV9 to TRBJ2-3, with a weak D call TRBD2 (5 bases). CDR3 in amino acids: CASSVRGLGTDTQYF. CDR3 bases: TGTGCCAGCAGCGTACGAGGGCTGGGCACAGATACGCAGTATTTT. Full variable domain (missing parts from reference TRBV9 and TRBJ2-3): DSGVTQTPKHLITATGQRVTLRCSPRSGDLSVYWYQQSLDQGLQFLIQYYNGEERAKGNILERFSAQQFPDLHSELNLSSLELGDSALYFCASSVRGLGTDTQYFGPGTRLTVL.